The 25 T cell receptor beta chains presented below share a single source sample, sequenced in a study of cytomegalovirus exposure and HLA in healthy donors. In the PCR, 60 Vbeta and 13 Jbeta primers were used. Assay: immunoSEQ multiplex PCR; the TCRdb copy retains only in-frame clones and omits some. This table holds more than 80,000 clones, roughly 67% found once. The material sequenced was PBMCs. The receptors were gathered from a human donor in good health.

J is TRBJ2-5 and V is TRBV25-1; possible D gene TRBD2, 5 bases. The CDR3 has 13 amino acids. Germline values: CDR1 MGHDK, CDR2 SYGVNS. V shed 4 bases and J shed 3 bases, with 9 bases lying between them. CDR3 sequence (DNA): TGTGCCAGCAGTGTGCTAGCAAAAGAGACCCAGTACTTC. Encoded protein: CASSVLAKETQYF.

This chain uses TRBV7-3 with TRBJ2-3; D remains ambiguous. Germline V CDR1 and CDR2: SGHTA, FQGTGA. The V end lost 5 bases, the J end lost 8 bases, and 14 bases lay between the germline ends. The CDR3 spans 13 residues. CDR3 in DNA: TGTGCCAGCAGCCCCGGTGGCTTAGCTACGCAGTATTTT. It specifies CASSPGGLATQYF.

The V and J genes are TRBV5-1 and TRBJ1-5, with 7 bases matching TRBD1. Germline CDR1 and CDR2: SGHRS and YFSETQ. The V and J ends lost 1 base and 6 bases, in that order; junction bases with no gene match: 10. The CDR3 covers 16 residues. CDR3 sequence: CASSLTGATRGQPQHF. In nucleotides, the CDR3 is TGCGCCAGCAGCTTGACAGGGGCCACAAGGGGTCAGCCCCAGCATTTT.

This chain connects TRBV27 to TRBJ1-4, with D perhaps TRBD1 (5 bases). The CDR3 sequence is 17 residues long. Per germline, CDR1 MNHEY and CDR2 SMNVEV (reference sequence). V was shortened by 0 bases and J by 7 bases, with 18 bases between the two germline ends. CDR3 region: CASSLSKGIPGGEKLFF. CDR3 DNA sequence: TGTGCCAGCAGTTTATCGAAGGGCATCCCGGGGGGTGAAAAACTGTTTTTT.

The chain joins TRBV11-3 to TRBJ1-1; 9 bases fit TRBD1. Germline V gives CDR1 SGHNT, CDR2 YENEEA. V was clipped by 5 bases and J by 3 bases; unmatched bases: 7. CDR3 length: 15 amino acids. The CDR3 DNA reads TGTGCCAGCAGCCCAAGGGACAGGGTATACACTGAAGCTTTCTTT. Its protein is CASSPRDRVYTEAFF.

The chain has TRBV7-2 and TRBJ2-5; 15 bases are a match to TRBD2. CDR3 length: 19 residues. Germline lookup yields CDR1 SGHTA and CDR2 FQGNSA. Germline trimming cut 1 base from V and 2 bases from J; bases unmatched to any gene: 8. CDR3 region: CASSLGGTSGGRGQETQYF. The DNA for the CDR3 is TGTGCCAGCAGCTTAGGAGGGACTAGCGGGGGGAGAGGACAAGAGACCCAGTACTTC.

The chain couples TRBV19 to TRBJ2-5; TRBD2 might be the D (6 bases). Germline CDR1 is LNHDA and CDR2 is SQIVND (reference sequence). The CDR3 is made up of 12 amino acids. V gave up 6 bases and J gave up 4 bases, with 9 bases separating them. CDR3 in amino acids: CASRLAGETQYF. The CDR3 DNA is TGTGCCAGTAGACTAGCAGGAGAGACCCAGTACTTC.

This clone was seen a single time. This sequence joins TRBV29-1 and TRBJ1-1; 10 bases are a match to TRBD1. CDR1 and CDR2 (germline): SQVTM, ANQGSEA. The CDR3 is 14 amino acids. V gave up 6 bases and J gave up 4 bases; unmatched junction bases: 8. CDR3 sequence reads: CSVIGQGGSTEAFF. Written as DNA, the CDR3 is TGCAGCGTCATTGGACAGGGGGGGTCCACTGAAGCTTTCTTT.

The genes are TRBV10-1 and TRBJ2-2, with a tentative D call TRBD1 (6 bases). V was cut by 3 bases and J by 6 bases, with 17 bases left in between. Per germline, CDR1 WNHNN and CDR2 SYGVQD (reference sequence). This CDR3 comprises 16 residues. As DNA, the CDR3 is TGCGCCAGCAGTGAACCGGGACATAGGGCGTCCGGGGAGCTGTTTTTT. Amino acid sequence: CASSEPGHRASGELFF.

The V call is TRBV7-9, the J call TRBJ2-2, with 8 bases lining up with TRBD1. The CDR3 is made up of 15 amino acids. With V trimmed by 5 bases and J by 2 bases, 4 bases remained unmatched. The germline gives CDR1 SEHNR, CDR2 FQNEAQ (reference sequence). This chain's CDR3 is CASSVDRVNTGELFF. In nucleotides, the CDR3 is TGTGCCAGCAGCGTGGACAGGGTAAACACCGGGGAGCTGTTTTTT.

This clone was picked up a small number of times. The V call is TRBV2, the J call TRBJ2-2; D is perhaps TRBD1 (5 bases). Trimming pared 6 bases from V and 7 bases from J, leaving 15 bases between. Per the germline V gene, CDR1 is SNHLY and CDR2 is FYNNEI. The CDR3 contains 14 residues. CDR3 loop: CASRPLNGHGELFF. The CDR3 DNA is TGTGCCAGCAGGCCACTGAATGGACACGGGGAGCTGTTTTTT.

DNA for the CDR3: TGTGCCAGCAGCCCGTGGGGACAGGGGGCGCGCACCGGGGAGCTGTTTTTT. It yields the protein CASSPWGQGARTGELFF. The gene calls are TRBV7-9 and TRBJ2-2, with 12 bases aligning to TRBD1. The germline V gene encodes CDR1 SEHNR and CDR2 FQNEAQ (reference sequence). After removal of 5 bases from V and 4 bases from J, the junction contained 8 bases not matched to a gene. The CDR3 loop spans 17 amino acids. The variable domain in full, completed from reference TRBV7-9 and TRBJ2-2, reads DTGVSQNPRHKITKRGQNVTFRCDPISEHNRLYWYRQTLGQGPEFLTYFQNEAQLEKSRLLSDRFSAERPKGSFSTLEIQRTEQGDSAMYLCASSPWGQGARTGELFFGEGSRLTVL.

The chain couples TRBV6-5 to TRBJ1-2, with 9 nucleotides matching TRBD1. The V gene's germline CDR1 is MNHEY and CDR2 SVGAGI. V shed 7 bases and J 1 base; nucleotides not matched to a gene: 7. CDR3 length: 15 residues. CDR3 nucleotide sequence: TGTGCCAGCATTGGTTGGACAGGGGATAACTATGGCTACACCTTC. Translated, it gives CASIGWTGDNYGYTF.

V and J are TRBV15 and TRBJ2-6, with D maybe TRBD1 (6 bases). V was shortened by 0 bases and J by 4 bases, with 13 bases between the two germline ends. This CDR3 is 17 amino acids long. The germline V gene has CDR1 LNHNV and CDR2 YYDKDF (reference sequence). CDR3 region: CATSRDYPGAGANVLTF. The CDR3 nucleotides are TGTGCCACCAGCAGAGATTACCCAGGGGCCGGGGCCAACGTCCTGACTTTC.

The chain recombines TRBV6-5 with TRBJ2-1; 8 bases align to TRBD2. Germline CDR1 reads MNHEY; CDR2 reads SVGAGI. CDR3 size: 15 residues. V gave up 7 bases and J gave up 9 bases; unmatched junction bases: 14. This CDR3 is CASTKGGGQAVEQFF. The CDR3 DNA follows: TGTGCCAGCACCAAGGGCGGGGGGCAGGCAGTTGAGCAGTTCTTC.

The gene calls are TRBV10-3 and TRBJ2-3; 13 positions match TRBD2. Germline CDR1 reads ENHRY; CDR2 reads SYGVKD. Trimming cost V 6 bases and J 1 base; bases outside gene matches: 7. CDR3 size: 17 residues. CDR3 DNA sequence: TGTGCCATCAGCCGATTACTAGCGGGGGGGGGCACAGATACGCAGTATTTT. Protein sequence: CAISRLLAGGGTDTQYF.

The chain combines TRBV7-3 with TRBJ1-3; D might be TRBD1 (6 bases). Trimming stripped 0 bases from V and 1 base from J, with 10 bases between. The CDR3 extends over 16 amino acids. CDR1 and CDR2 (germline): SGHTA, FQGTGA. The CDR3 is CASSLTGRGSGNTIYF. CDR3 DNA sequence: TGTGCCAGCAGCTTAACGGGGAGGGGGTCTGGAAACACCATATATTTT.

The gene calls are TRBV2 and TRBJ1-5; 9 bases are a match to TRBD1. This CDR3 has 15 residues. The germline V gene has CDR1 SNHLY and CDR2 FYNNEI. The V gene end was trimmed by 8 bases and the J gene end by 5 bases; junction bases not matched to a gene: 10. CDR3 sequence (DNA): TGTGCCAGCGGGGAGAGGACAGGGGCCGATCAGCCCCAGCATTTT. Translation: CASGERTGADQPQHF.

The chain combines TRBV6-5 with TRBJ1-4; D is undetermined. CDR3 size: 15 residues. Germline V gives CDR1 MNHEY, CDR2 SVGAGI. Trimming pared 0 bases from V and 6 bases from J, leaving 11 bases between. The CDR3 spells CASSYSGSRDEKLFF. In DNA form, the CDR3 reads TGTGCCAGCAGTTACTCCGGTTCTCGGGATGAAAAACTGTTTTTT.

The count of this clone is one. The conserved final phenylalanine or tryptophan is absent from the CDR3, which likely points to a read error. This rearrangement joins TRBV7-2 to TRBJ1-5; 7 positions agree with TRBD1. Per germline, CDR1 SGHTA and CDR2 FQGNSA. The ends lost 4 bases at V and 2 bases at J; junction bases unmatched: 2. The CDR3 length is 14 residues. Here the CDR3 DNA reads TGTGCCAGCAGCTACACAGGGGGCAATCAGCCCCAGCATGTT. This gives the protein CASSYTGGNQPQHV.

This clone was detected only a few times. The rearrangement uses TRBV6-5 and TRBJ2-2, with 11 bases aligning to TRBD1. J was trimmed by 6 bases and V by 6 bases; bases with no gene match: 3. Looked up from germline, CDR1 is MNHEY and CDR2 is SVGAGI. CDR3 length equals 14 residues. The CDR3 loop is CASSRTGGSGELFF. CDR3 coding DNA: TGTGCCAGCAGCCGGACAGGGGGCTCCGGGGAGCTGTTTTTT.

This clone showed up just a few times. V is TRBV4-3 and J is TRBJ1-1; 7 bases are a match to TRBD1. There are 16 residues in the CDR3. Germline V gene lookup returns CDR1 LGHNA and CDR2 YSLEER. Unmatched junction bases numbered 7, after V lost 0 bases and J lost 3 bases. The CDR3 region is CASSQDPAGGYTEAFF. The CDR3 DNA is TGCGCCAGCAGCCAAGATCCGGCAGGGGGGTACACTGAAGCTTTCTTT.

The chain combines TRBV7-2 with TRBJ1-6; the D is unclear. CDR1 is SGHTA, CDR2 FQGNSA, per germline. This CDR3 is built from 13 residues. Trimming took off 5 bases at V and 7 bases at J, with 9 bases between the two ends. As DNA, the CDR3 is TGTGCCAGCAGCCCTCGCACAAATTCACCCCTCCACTTT. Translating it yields CASSPRTNSPLHF.

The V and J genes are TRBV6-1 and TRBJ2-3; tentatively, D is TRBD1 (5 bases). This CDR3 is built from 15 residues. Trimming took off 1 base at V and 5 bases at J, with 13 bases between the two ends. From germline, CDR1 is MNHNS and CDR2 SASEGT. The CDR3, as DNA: TGTGCCAGCAGTGAAGGGCAGGGATTCGTAGATACGCAGTATTTT. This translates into CASSEGQGFVDTQYF.

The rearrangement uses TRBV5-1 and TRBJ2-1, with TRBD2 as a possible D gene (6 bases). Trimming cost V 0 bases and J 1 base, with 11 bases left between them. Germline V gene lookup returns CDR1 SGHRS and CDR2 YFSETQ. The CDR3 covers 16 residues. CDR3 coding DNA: TGCGCCAGCAGCTTGGACGGTGGGGGGTCCTACAATGAGCAGTTCTTC. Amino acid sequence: CASSLDGGGSYNEQFF.